The sequence of this T cell receptor (beta chain) was determined in a study of blood T cell repertoires in COVID-19. Repertoires were generated with immunoSEQ multiplex PCR, while TCRdb's copy carries only in-frame clones and drops some. The table lists over 95,000 clones, 84% of them singletons. This CDR3 spans 15 amino acids. With 0 bases clipped from V and 1 base from J, the junction kept 1 base outside the gene matches. Germline V gives CDR1 SGHTA, CDR2 FQGTGA. Source material: peripheral blood. The chain couples TRBV7-3 to TRBJ2-3; 7 bases are shared with TRBD2. The receptor's source is a man in his 70s with active or convalescent COVID-19. The CDR3 DNA sequence: TGTGCCAGCAGCTTAACTAGCGGGCGCACAGATACGCAGTATTTT. Its protein product is CASSLTSGRTDTQYF. The entire variable domain, with the rest obtained from reference TRBV7-3 and TRBJ2-3, is as follows: GAGVSQTPSNKVTEKGKYVELRCDPISGHTALYWYRQSLGQGPEFLIYFQGTGAADDSGLPNDRFFAVRPEGSVSTLKIQRTERGDSAVYLCASSLTSGRTDTQYFGPGTRLTVL.